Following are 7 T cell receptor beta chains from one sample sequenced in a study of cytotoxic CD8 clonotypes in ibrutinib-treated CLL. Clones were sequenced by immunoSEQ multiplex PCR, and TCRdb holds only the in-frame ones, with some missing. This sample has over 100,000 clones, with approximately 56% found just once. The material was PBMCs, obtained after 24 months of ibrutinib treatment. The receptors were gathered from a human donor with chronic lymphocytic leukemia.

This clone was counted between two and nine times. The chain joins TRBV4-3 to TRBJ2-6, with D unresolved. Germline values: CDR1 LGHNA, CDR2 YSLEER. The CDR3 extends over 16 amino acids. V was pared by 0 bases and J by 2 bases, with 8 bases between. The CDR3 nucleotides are TGCGCCAGCAGCCAAGATTCGGCCACTGGGGCCAACGTCCTGACTTTC. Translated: CASSQDSATGANVLTF.

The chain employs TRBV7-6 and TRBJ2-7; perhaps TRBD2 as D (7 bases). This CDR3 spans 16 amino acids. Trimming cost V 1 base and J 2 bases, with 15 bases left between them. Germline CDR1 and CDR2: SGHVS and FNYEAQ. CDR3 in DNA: TGTGCCAGCAGCTTAGAGGCGGGGGCCCCGACCTACGAGCAGTACTTC. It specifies CASSLEAGAPTYEQYF.

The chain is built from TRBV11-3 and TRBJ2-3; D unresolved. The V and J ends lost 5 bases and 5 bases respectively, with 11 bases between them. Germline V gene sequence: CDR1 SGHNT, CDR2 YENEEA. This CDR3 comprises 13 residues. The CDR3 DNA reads TGTGCCAGCAGCCCCACTTTGGAAGATACGCAGTATTTT. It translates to CASSPTLEDTQYF.

Here the CDR3 reads CASRTGQGNQPQHF. The CDR3 DNA follows: TGTGCCAGCAGAACAGGACAGGGAAATCAGCCCCAGCATTTT. The chain employs TRBV28 and TRBJ1-5, with 8 bases aligning to TRBD1. The V gene end was trimmed by 6 bases and the J gene end by 4 bases; junction bases not matched to a gene: 5. In germline, CDR1 is MDHEN, CDR2 SYDVKM. The CDR3 runs 14 residues.

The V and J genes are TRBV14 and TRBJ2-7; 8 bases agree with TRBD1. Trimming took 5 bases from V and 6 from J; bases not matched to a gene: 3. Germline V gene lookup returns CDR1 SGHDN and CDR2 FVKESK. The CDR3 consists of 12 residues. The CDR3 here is CASSDRGGEQYF. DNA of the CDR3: TGTGCCAGCAGCGACAGGGGCGGCGAGCAGTACTTC. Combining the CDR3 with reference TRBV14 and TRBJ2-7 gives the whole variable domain EAGVTQFPSHSVIEKGQTVTLRCDPISGHDNLYWYRRVMGKEIKFLLHFVKESKQDESGMPNNRFLAERTGGTYSTLKVQPAELEDSGVYFCASSDRGGEQYFGPGTRLTVT.

CDR3 coding DNA: TGTGCCAGCAGCTTGGGAGCTTACGAGCAGTACTTC. The encoded protein is CASSLGAYEQYF. The chain combines TRBV5-6 with TRBJ2-7; D is unresolved. Per the germline V gene, CDR1 is SGHDT and CDR2 is YYEEEE. The CDR3 is 12 amino acids. V was pared by 0 bases and J by 4 bases, with 5 bases between.

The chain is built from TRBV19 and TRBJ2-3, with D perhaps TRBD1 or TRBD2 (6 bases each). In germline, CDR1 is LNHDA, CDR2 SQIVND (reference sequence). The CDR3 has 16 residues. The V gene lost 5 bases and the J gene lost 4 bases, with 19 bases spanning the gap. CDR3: CASSDSRGWGADTQYF. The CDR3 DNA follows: TGTGCCAGTAGTGACAGCAGGGGATGGGGGGCAGATACGCAGTATTTT.